This TCR beta chain was captured in a study of cytomegalovirus exposure and HLA in healthy donors. Overall study results and limits: Three CMV-associated chains proved CMV antigen-specific in vitro.

Note on this clone: The antigen remains unidentified.

In germline, CDR1 is MGHRA, CDR2 YSYEKL. The V end lost 2 bases, the J end lost 2 bases, and 9 bases lay between the germline ends. This CDR3 has 14 amino acids. Using immunoSEQ multiplex PCR, the repertoire was profiled, and TCRdb retains in-frame clones only, with some absent. The sample includes tens of thousands of clones, 80% to 95% of them seen just once. The chain links TRBV4-1 to TRBJ1-2, with D possibly being TRBD1 (5 bases). Sequenced input: PBMCs. This TCR was recovered from a woman under 40 in good health and CMV-seropositive. The CDR3 DNA reads as TGCGCCAGCAGCCAATTGGGACTAAACTATGGCTACACCTTC. Its translation is CASSQLGLNYGYTF.